What follows are 19 T cell receptor beta chains derived from one specimen sequenced in a study of T cells in Graves' hyperthyroidism and ophthalmopathy. The investigators amplified TCR beta CDR3 regions from RNA transcripts. TCR CDR3 underwent first-round RT-PCR with the HTBI primer set. TCRdb analysed the multiplex PCR reads with MiXCR anew, one entry per CDR3 protein. The data contain fewer than 450,000 distinct CDR3 sequences, over 13% of them seen just once; the ten biggest clones take up 25% to 30%. Sequencing was performed on blood. The origin of the receptors is a man in his fifties with Graves' ophthalmopathy.

V usage is TRBV29-1 and J usage is TRBJ2-7; a weak D match, TRBD1 (5 bases). The germline V gene encodes CDR1 SQVTM and CDR2 ANQGSEA. The CDR3 length is 13 residues. With 3 bases removed from V and 2 bases from J, the gap between germline ends came to 11 bases. CDR3 protein: CSVEDKITYEQYF. The CDR3 DNA follows: TGCAGCGTTGAGGACAAGATCACCTACGAGCAGTACTTC.

This clonotype occurred many times. The J gene is TRBJ1-5, the V gene TRBV27; D remains ambiguous. Looked up from germline, CDR1 is MNHEY and CDR2 is SMNVEV (reference sequence). The length of the CDR3 is 15 residues. The V and J ends lost 5 bases and 2 bases respectively, with 13 bases between them. CDR3 loop: CASSPFESGNQPQHF. In DNA form, the CDR3 reads TGTGCCAGCAGTCCCTTTGAAAGCGGCAATCAGCCCCAGCATTTT.

This clonotype was detected many times. The V call is TRBV12-3 or TRBV12-4, the J call TRBJ2-1; D tentatively reads TRBD1 or TRBD2 (5 bases each). CDR3 length equals 14 residues. The ends were cut back, 3 bases at V and 6 bases at J, with 12 bases in the middle. CDR3 nucleotide sequence: TGTGCCAGCAGTTTCCGGGGTGGGGGCAATGAGCAGTTCTTC. Its protein product is CASSFRGGGNEQFF.

The gene calls are TRBV19 and TRBJ2-1; D might be TRBD2 (6 bases). The CDR3 is made up of 15 amino acids. Germline values: CDR1 LNHDA, CDR2 SQIVND (reference sequence). Trimming removed 0 bases from V and 9 bases from J, with 15 bases in between. For the CDR3, the DNA is TGTGCCAGTAGTATAGATCTATCTAGCGTCGGTGAGCAGTTCTTC. This codes for CASSIDLSSVGEQFF.

The rearrangement links TRBV19 to TRBJ2-2; 9 bases match TRBD1. Germline CDR1 is LNHDA and CDR2 is SQIVND (reference sequence). With V trimmed by 4 bases and J by 7 bases, 7 bases remained unmatched. The CDR3 sequence is 15 residues long. The CDR3 protein is CASSTPQGAGGELFF. The CDR3 DNA is TGTGCCAGTAGTACCCCACAGGGGGCCGGCGGGGAGCTGTTTTTT.

This clonotype was detected ten times or more. The chain carries TRBV6-1 and TRBJ2-1, with TRBD1 identical over 7 bases. Looked up from germline, CDR1 is MNHNS and CDR2 is SASEGT. After removal of 11 bases from V and 5 bases from J, the junction contained 12 bases not matched to a gene. The CDR3 is 14 amino acids. Here the CDR3 DNA reads TGTGCCTCGACACAAAGACAGGGTAACAATGAGCAGTTCTTC. Translation: CASTQRQGNNEQFF.

Ten or more counts support this clonotype. This chain connects TRBV28 to TRBJ2-1, with D possibly TRBD1 on 6 matching bases. The CDR3 is 17 residues long. V was trimmed by 5 bases and J by 0 bases, leaving 17 bases between them. CDR1 is MDHEN, CDR2 SYDVKM, per germline. CDR3: CASSNIAGQHSYNEQFF. Here the CDR3 DNA reads TGTGCCAGCAGTAATATAGCAGGACAGCACTCCTACAATGAGCAGTTCTTC.

This clonotype showed up just a few times. The V gene is TRBV5-1, the J gene TRBJ2-1; D may be TRBD2 (6 bases). The germline V and J ends were trimmed by 3 bases and 6 bases, with 16 bases remaining between them. The CDR3 has 15 amino acids. The germline V gene encodes CDR1 SGHRS and CDR2 YFSETQ. The CDR3: CASSSGTGEGNEQFF. In DNA form, the CDR3 reads TGCGCCAGCAGCTCAGGGACTGGAGAGGGCAATGAGCAGTTCTTC. The full variable domain, its missing parts supplied by reference TRBV5-1 and TRBJ2-1, is KAGVTQTPRYLIKTRGQQVTLSCSPISGHRSVSWYQQTPGQGLQFLFEYFSETQRNKGNFPGRFSGRQFSNSRSEMNVSTLELGDSALYLCASSSGTGEGNEQFFGPGTRLTVL.

This clonotype came up many times. J is TRBJ1-1 and V is TRBV2; D is ambiguous. V was shortened by 4 bases and J by 2 bases, with 8 bases between the two germline ends. Germline lookup yields CDR1 SNHLY and CDR2 FYNNEI. This CDR3 is built from 13 residues. The DNA of the CDR3 is TGTGCCAGCAGTGTTATACTTAACACTGAAGCTTTCTTT. It specifies CASSVILNTEAFF.

This clonotype was detected only a few times. V gene TRBV29-1 combines with J gene TRBJ1-1, with a tentative D call TRBD1 (5 bases). V lost 8 bases, J lost 4 bases, and 17 bases lay in between. Germline values: CDR1 SQVTM, CDR2 ANQGSEA. This CDR3 spans 13 amino acids. The CDR3 region has the DNA TGCAGCACCAATCAGGGAGGGGCCACTGAAGCTTTCTTT. Residues: CSTNQGGATEAFF. Together with reference TRBV29-1 and TRBJ1-1, the CDR3 gives the full variable domain: SAVISQKPSRDICQRGTSLTIQCQVDSQVTMMFWYRQQPGQSLTLIATANQGSEATYESGFVIDKFPISRPNLTFSTLTVSNMSPEDSSIYLCSTNQGGATEAFFGQGTRLTVV.

A single count supports this clonotype. This chain joins TRBV4-2 and TRBJ2-2; 8 nucleotides match TRBD1. CDR1 and CDR2 (germline): LGHNA, YNFKEQ. Unmatched junction bases numbered 13, after V lost 2 bases and J lost 5 bases. The CDR3 is 18 amino acids. The CDR3: CASSQRAPDREYTGELFF. The CDR3 region has the DNA TGTGCCAGCAGCCAAAGGGCTCCGGACAGGGAGTATACCGGGGAGCTGTTTTTT.

This clonotype has at least ten counts. The chain has TRBV29-1 and TRBJ1-4; D is ambiguous. Trimming removed 7 bases at V and 7 bases at J, with 13 bases between. Germline V gene sequence: CDR1 SQVTM, CDR2 ANQGSEA. This CDR3 has 12 residues. CDR3 nucleotides: TGCAGCGGAGGGAGGAGCGGTGAAAAACTGTTTTTT. It translates to CSGGRSGEKLFF. The entire variable domain, with the rest obtained from reference TRBV29-1 and TRBJ1-4, is as follows: SAVISQKPSRDICQRGTSLTIQCQVDSQVTMMFWYRQQPGQSLTLIATANQGSEATYESGFVIDKFPISRPNLTFSTLTVSNMSPEDSSIYLCSGGRSGEKLFFGSGTQLSVL.

This clonotype was picked up many times. The V gene is TRBV24-1, the J gene TRBJ2-3, with 10 bases identical to TRBD2. This CDR3 has 16 amino acids. After removal of 1 base from V and 7 bases from J, the junction contained 7 bases not matched to a gene. In germline, CDR1 is KGHDR, CDR2 SFDVKD. CDR3 protein: CATSDFTSGAIYTQYF. The CDR3 region has the DNA TGTGCCACCAGTGATTTTACTAGCGGGGCCATCTATACGCAGTATTTT.

This clonotype was found many times. The chain joins TRBV11-2 to TRBJ2-1; the match to TRBD2 covers 7 bases. This CDR3 spans 12 amino acids. Looked up from germline, CDR1 is SGHAT and CDR2 is FQNNGV. After removal of 1 base from V and 14 bases from J, the junction contained 5 bases not matched to a gene. Written as DNA, the CDR3 is TGTGCCAGCAGCTTAGTTGCCACTAGCGAGTTCTTC. It encodes CASSLVATSEFF.

Ten or more counts support this clonotype. The V call is TRBV5-6, the J call TRBJ2-7; TRBD1 might be the D (6 bases). V lost 4 bases to trimming and J lost 2 bases, with 19 bases between them. Germline lookup yields CDR1 SGHDT and CDR2 YYEEEE. The CDR3 is 16 amino acids. CDR3 protein: CASSAPVRDTAYEQYF. DNA of the CDR3: TGTGCCAGCAGCGCCCCCGTTCGGGACACAGCCTACGAGCAGTACTTC.

V is TRBV10-3 and J is TRBJ2-7, with 11 bases matching TRBD2. The ends lost 6 bases at V and 7 bases at J; junction bases unmatched: 11. The CDR3 totals 15 residues. Per the germline V gene, CDR1 is ENHRY and CDR2 is SYGVKD. In DNA, the CDR3 is TGTGCCATCAGCCGCGGGACTAGCGGTCTGGAAGAGCAGTACTTC. This translates into CAISRGTSGLEEQYF.

This sequence joins TRBV4-1 and TRBJ2-7; no firm D call. CDR3 length: 17 residues. Trimming stripped 1 base from V and 1 base from J, with 17 bases between. Germline V gene sequence: CDR1 MGHRA, CDR2 YSYEKL. The CDR3 sequence: CASSQVDMGFVSYEQYF. In DNA, the CDR3 is TGCGCCAGCAGCCAAGTTGACATGGGTTTTGTTTCCTACGAGCAGTACTTC.

J is TRBJ2-2 and V is TRBV3-1, with D tentatively TRBD1 (6 bases). The germline gives CDR1 LGHDT, CDR2 YNNKEL (reference sequence). The CDR3 is made up of 17 amino acids. Trimming stripped 4 bases from V and 0 bases from J, with 15 bases between. In DNA form, the CDR3 reads TGTGCCAGCAGCCGGGGAACAGGGACCCCGAACACCGGGGAGCTGTTTTTT. Residues: CASSRGTGTPNTGELFF.

This clonotype was counted many times. This rearrangement joins TRBV5-1 to TRBJ1-5; D unclear. Looked up from germline, CDR1 is SGHRS and CDR2 is YFSETQ. The length of the CDR3 is 14 residues. The V end was cut by 4 bases, the J end by 11 bases, with 19 bases between. CDR3 sequence (DNA): TGCGCCAGCAGCCTTGGGTCGGGTTACGCGACCCAGCATTTT. It is translated as CASSLGSGYATQHF. Looking up the rest from reference TRBV5-1 and TRBJ1-5 gives the full variable domain: KAGVTQTPRYLIKTRGQQVTLSCSPISGHRSVSWYQQTPGQGLQFLFEYFSETQRNKGNFPGRFSGRQFSNSRSEMNVSTLELGDSALYLCASSLGSGYATQHFGDGTRLSIL.